Below, one T cell receptor (beta chain) is given with its context. The sample belongs to a study of blood T cell repertoires in COVID-19. CDR1 and CDR2 (germline): SGDLS, YYNGEE. The CDR3 length is 15 residues. The V end lost 1 base, the J end lost 0 bases, and 5 bases lay between the germline ends. Profiled with immunoSEQ multiplex PCR; TCRdb holds only in-frame clones, not every one. The sample includes about 210,000 clones, roughly 87% of them seen just once. This clonotype was sampled from a woman aged 55-70 years with COVID-19, enrolled during active disease. The rearrangement joins TRBV9 to TRBJ2-6; a weak D match, TRBD2 (5 bases). Specimen: peripheral blood. The CDR3 sequence is CASSVRDSGANVLTF. Here the CDR3 DNA reads TGTGCCAGCAGCGTACGGGACTCTGGGGCCAACGTCCTGACTTTC.